This TCR beta chain was found in a study of OX40 agonist ivuxolimab in advanced cancers. Background on the study: Partial responses were seen in three patients, one with hepatocellular carcinoma and two with cutaneous melanoma.

Profiling relied on immunoSEQ multiplex PCR, and the TCRdb table lists in-frame clones only, not all of them. The sample carries 50,000 to 65,000 clones, around 90% recorded once. This clonotype was sampled from an adult with an advanced solid tumor such as melanoma, head and neck, liver or kidney cancer. The specimen was CD4+ or CD8+ T cells sorted from blood, collected in a trial of the OX40 agonist ivuxolimab.

DNA of the CDR3: TGTGCCAGCAGTTTCCCGGGACAGGGTTTCAATGAGCAGTTCTTC. This codes for CASSFPGQGFNEQFF. The chain links TRBV28 to TRBJ2-1; TRBD1 agrees at 9 bases. J lost 6 bases, V lost 3 bases, and 6 bases had no gene match. This CDR3 is built from 15 residues. The germline V gene encodes CDR1 MDHEN and CDR2 SYDVKM.